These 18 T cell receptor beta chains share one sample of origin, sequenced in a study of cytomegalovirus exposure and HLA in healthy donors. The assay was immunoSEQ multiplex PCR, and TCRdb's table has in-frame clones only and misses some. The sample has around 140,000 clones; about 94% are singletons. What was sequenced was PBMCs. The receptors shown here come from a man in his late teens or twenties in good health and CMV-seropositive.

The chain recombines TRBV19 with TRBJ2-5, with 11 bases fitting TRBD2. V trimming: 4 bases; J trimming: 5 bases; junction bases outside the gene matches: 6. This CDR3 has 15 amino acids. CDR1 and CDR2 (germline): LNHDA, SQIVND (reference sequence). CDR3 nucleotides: TGTGCCAGTAGTAACCGACTAGCGGGACTCGAGACCCAGTACTTC. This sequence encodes CASSNRLAGLETQYF.

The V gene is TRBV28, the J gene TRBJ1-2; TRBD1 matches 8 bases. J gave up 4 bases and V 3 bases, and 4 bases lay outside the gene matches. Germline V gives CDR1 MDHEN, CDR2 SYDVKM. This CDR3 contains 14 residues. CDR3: CASSLIDRGYGYTF. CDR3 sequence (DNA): TGTGCCAGCAGTTTGATCGACAGGGGCTATGGCTACACCTTC.

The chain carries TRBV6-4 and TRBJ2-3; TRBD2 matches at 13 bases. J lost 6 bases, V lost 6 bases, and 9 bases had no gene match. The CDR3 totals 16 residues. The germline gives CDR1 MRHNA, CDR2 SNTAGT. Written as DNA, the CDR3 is TGTGCCAGCAGCCACCGGAGGACTAGCGGGAGTGATACGCAGTATTTT. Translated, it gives CASSHRRTSGSDTQYF.

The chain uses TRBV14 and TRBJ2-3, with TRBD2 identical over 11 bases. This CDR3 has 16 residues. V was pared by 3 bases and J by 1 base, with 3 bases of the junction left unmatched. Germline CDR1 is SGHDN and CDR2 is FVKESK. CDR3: CASSHGTSGGTDTQYF. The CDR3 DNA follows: TGTGCCAGCAGCCATGGGACTAGCGGCGGCACAGATACGCAGTATTTT.

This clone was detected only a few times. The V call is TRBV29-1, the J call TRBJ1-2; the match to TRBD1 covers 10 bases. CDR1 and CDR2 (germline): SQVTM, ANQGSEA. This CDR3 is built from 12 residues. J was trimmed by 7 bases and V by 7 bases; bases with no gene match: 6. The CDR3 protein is CSDQTGGSGYTF. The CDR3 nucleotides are TGCAGCGACCAGACAGGGGGCAGTGGCTACACCTTC.

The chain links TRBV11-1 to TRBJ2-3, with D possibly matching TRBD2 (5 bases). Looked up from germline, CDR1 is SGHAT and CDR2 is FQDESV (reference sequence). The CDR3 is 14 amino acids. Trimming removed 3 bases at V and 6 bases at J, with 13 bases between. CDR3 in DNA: TGTGCCAGCAGCTTGGGGAGTAGGTTGGATACGCAGTATTTT. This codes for CASSLGSRLDTQYF. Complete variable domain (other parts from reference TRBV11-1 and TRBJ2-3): EAEVAQSPRYKITEKSQAVAFWCDPISGHATLYWYRQILGQGPELLVQFQDESVVDDSQLPKDRFSAERLKGVDSTLKIQPAELGDSAMYLCASSLGSRLDTQYFGPGTRLTVL.

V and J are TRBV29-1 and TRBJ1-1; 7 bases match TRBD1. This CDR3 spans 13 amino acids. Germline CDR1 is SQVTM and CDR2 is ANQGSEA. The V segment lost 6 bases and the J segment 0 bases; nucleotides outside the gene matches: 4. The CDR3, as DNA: TGCAGCGTCCCGGGACAGTTGAACACTGAAGCTTTCTTT. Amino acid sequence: CSVPGQLNTEAFF.

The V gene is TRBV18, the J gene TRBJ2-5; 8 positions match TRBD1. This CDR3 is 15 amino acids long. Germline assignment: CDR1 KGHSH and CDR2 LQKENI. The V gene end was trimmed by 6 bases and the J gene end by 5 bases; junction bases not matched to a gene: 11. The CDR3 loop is CASSRAGTGEETQYF. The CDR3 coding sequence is TGTGCCAGCTCGCGAGCCGGGACAGGAGAGGAGACCCAGTACTTC.

CDR3 nucleotide sequence: TGTGCCAGCAGCTTAGTTTCGAGCACCGGGGAGCTGTTTTTT. The encoded protein is CASSLVSSTGELFF. The chain carries TRBV7-2 and TRBJ2-2; D ambiguous. V was pared by 1 base and J by 4 bases, with 7 bases between. The CDR3 consists of 14 residues. CDR1 and CDR2 from the germline V gene are SGHTA and FQGNSA.

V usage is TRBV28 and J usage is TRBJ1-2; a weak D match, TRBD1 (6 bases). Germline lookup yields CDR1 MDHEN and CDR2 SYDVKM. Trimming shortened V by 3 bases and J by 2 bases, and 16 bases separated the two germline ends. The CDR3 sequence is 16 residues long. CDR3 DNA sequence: TGTGCCAGCAGTTTTTCCGGGACAAGGAGCAACTATGGCTACACCTTC. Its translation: CASSFSGTRSNYGYTF.

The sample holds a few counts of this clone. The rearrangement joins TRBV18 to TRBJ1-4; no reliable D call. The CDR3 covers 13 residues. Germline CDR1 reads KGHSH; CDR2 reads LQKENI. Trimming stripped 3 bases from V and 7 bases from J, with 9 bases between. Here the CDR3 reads CASSPGEGEKLFF. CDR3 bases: TGTGCCAGCTCACCCGGGGAGGGTGAAAAACTGTTTTTT.

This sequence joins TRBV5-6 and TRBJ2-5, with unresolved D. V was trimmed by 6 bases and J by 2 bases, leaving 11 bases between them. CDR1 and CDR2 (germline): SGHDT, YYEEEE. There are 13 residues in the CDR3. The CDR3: CASTIDWQETQYF. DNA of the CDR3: TGTGCCAGCACCATCGACTGGCAAGAGACCCAGTACTTC.

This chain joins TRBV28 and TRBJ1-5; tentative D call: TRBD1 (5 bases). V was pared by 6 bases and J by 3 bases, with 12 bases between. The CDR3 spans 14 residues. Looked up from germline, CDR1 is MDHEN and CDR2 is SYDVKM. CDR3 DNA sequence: TGTGCCAGCAGGAAGACAGAGATCAATCAGCCCCAGCATTTT. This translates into CASRKTEINQPQHF.

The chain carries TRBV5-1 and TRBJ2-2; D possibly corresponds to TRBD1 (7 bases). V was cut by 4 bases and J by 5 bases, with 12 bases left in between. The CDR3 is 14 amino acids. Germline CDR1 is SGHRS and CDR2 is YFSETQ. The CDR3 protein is CASSPAGGTGELFF. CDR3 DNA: TGCGCCAGCAGCCCGGCAGGGGGGACCGGGGAGCTGTTTTTT.

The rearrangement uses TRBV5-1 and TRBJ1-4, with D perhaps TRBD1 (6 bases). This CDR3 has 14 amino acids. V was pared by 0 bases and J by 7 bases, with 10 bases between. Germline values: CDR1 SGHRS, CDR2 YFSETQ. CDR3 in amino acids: CASSLGQVAEKLFF. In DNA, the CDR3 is TGCGCCAGCAGCTTGGGACAGGTGGCTGAAAAACTGTTTTTT. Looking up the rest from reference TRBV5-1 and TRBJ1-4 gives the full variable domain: KAGVTQTPRYLIKTRGQQVTLSCSPISGHRSVSWYQQTPGQGLQFLFEYFSETQRNKGNFPGRFSGRQFSNSRSEMNVSTLELGDSALYLCASSLGQVAEKLFFGSGTQLSVL.

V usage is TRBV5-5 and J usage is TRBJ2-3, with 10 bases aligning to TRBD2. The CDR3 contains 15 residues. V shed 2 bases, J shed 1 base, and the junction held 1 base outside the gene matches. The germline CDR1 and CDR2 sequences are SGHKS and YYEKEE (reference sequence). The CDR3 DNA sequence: TGTGCCAGCAGCTTCGGGACTAGCGGCACAGATACGCAGTATTTT. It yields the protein CASSFGTSGTDTQYF.

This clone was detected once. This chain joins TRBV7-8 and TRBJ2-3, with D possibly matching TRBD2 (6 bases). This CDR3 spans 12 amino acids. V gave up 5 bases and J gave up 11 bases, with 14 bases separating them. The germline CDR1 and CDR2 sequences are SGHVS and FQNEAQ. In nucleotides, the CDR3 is TGTGCCAGCAGCCTTAGCGGAGCTGGGCAGTATTTT. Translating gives CASSLSGAGQYF.

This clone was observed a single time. In DNA, the CDR3 is TGTGCCAGCAGCTTCGGGTCTGGTGAAGCTTTCTTT. Translation: CASSFGSGEAFF. The gene calls are TRBV11-3 and TRBJ1-1; D is undetermined. CDR3 length: 12 residues. Germline-derived CDR1 and CDR2 are SGHNT and YENEEA. The V and J ends lost 3 bases and 7 bases respectively, with 9 bases between them. Looking up the rest from reference TRBV11-3 and TRBJ1-1 gives the full variable domain: EAGVVQSPRYKIIEKKQPVAFWCNPISGHNTLYWYLQNLGQGPELLIRYENEEAVDDSQLPKDRFSAERLKGVDSTLKIQPAELGDSAVYLCASSFGSGEAFFGQGTRLTVV.